This T cell receptor (beta chain) was retrieved from a study of beta chain features in type 1 diabetes. Background on the study: Summed over all samples, the examined sorted cells came to 85 million to 140 million.

On this clone itself: Antigen unknown.

Study-level results: Moderate yet significant TCRB CDR3 shortening was seen in Type 1 diabetes patients in all four CD4+ subsets.

The CDR3 sequence is 15 residues long. The V gene lost 4 bases and the J gene lost 2 bases, with 13 bases spanning the gap. Germline lookup yields CDR1 SGHTA and CDR2 FQGNSA. Sorting of CD4+ naive, central memory, regulatory and stem cell-like memory cells was performed via CD45RO/CCR7/CD25/CD127/CD95/CD27. Over 95% purity was reached by all sorted populations. All of the isolated RNA was reverse transcribed, so expressed TCRB transcripts were sequenced. Using immunoSEQ multiplex PCR, the repertoire was profiled, and TCRdb retains in-frame clones only, with some absent. The table has more than 550,000 clones, over 12% seen once.

Source material: naive CD4+ T cells from blood. The chain links TRBV7-2 to TRBJ2-3, with a tentative D call TRBD1 (6 bases). This sequence was found in a man younger than 30 with type 1 diabetes. CDR3 protein: CASSSSGTYTDTQYF. The CDR3 DNA reads TGTGCCAGCAGCTCATCCGGGACATACACAGATACGCAGTATTTT.